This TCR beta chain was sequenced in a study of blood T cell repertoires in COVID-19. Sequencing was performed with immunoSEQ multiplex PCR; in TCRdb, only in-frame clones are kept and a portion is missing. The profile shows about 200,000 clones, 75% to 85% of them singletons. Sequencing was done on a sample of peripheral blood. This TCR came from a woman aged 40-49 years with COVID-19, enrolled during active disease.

The CDR3 is CASSLDRYNQPQHF. The CDR3 DNA reads TGTGCCAGCAGTTTGGACAGATACAATCAGCCCCAGCATTTT. The chain joins TRBV6-5 to TRBJ1-5; perhaps TRBD1 as D (6 bases). The germline gives CDR1 MNHEY, CDR2 SVGAGI. V lost 4 bases to trimming and J lost 3 bases, with 10 bases between them. The CDR3 runs 14 residues.